One and the same sample provided the 32 T cell receptor beta chains below, sequenced in a study of spatial heterogeneity in lung cancer. Study-level points and caveats: Counts of expanded intratumoral alpha and beta TCRs tracked tumor mutation counts.

The time point: sample taken at primary tumor resection. No antigen has been assigned to these receptors. MiXCR, run by TCRdb on the 5' RACE reads, gives a single entry per CDR3 protein. The sample includes 18,000 or so distinct CDR3 sequences, around 5.5% seen only once; the top ten take 10%. The sequencing used lung tumor tissue, collected at surgery. The receptors shown here come from a female donor with early-stage non-small cell lung cancer.

This clonotype was counted many times. As an off-target read in a library built for alpha chains, this beta chain has a frequency of little significance. The gene calls are TRBV7-2 and TRBJ2-3, with D possibly TRBD1 on 6 matching bases. Trimming pared 5 bases from V and 3 bases from J, leaving 12 bases between. This CDR3 is 14 amino acids long. The germline V gene has CDR1 SGHTA and CDR2 FQGNSA. The CDR3 region has the DNA TGTGCCAGCAGCCCAGGGGCCGGTACAGATACGCAGTATTTT. Translated: CASSPGAGTDTQYF.

Only a few counts were recorded for this clonotype. This beta chain represents an off-target read in a library built for alpha chains; its size is of limited meaning. This chain links TRBV19 with TRBJ2-3; D not certain. There are 11 residues in the CDR3. The germline CDR1 and CDR2 sequences are LNHDA and SQIVND (reference sequence). Trimming took off 5 bases at V and 2 bases at J, with 2 bases between the two ends. The DNA of the CDR3 is TGTGCCAGTAGTGTCACAGATACGCAGTATTTT. It is translated as CASSVTDTQYF.

With respect to this clonotype: An end of the junction differs from the germline gene, which may be a read error. In a library made to pick up alpha chains, this beta chain is a stray read with a size that means little. The genes are TRBV5-1 and TRBJ2-2; D not resolved. In germline, CDR1 is SGHRS, CDR2 YFSETQ. This CDR3 has 14 amino acids. The CDR3: CASRLDRNTGELFF. In DNA, the CDR3 is TGCGCAAGCAGACTGGACCGGAACACCGGGGAGCTGTTTTTT.

This clonotype was counted ten times or more. With the library built for alpha chains, this beta chain is off target and its frequency is not meaningful. J is TRBJ1-6 and V is TRBV20-1; D gene unclear. The CDR3 totals 12 residues. V dropped 6 bases and J dropped 7 bases, with 10 bases sitting between them. Germline CDR1 is DFQATT and CDR2 is SNEGSKA (reference sequence). The CDR3 reads CSAARGNSPLHF. The CDR3 bases are TGCAGTGCAGCCCGAGGGAATTCACCCCTCCACTTT.

This clonotype was observed at least ten times. The library was designed around alpha chains, so this beta chain is a stray read whose abundance carries little weight. The gene calls are TRBV12-3 or TRBV12-4 and TRBJ1-1, with unresolved D. The CDR3 totals 13 residues. CDR3 DNA sequence: TGTGCAAGCGGCACCCCTATGAACACTGAAGCTTTCTTT. Protein: CASGTPMNTEAFF.

A few counts support this clonotype. This beta chain lies outside the target of a library built for alpha chains; its clone size means little. V is TRBV5-4 and J is TRBJ2-7; D might be TRBD1 (5 bases). CDR1 is SGHNT and CDR2 is YYREEE in the germline V gene (reference sequence). This CDR3 has 15 amino acids. V was shortened by 4 bases and J by 3 bases, with 17 bases between the two germline ends. Written as DNA, the CDR3 is TGTGCCAGCAGCGGTAGGGGCAGGTCTAACTACGAGCAGTACTTC. Encoded protein: CASSGRGRSNYEQYF.

This clonotype has a count of ten or more. With the library built for alpha chains, this beta chain is off target and its frequency is not meaningful. The chain carries TRBV20-1 and TRBJ1-2; 10 bases agree with TRBD1. The ends lost 5 bases at V and 2 bases at J; junction bases unmatched: 5. The CDR3 has 14 amino acids. Germline CDR1 reads DFQATT; CDR2 reads SNEGSKA (reference sequence). DNA of the CDR3: TGCAGTGCTGTCGACAGGGGGCGAAACTATGGCTACACCTTC. Amino acids: CSAVDRGRNYGYTF.

This clonotype was counted at least ten times. Because the library targeted alpha chains, this beta chain is an off-target read whose size means little. CDR3 coding DNA: TGCGCCACCGACGGGGCTAGCGGGAGAGGTGAGCAGTTCTTC. This translates into CATDGASGRGEQFF. This rearrangement joins TRBV10-2 to TRBJ2-1; 10 bases are a match to TRBD2. The CDR3 has 14 residues. Germline trimming cut 10 bases from V and 9 bases from J; bases unmatched to any gene: 12. Germline V gives CDR1 WSHSY, CDR2 SAAADI.

The table lists this clonotype with many counts. Little can be read into the size of this beta chain, an off-target read in a library designed for alpha chains. V gene TRBV7-9 combines with J gene TRBJ2-1; D ambiguous. This CDR3 has 15 residues. Germline loops: CDR1 SEHNR, CDR2 FQNEAQ (reference sequence). The V and J ends lost 1 base and 0 bases respectively, with 7 bases between them. CDR3 sequence reads: CASSLGISSYNEQFF. DNA of the CDR3: TGTGCCAGCAGCTTAGGGATCAGCTCCTACAATGAGCAGTTCTTC.

This clonotype was seen more than once but under ten times. In a library made to pick up alpha chains, this beta chain is a stray read with a size that means little. The chain combines TRBV11-2 with TRBJ2-1, with D uncertain. This CDR3 comprises 13 residues. V was pared by 1 base and J by 5 bases, with 6 bases between. Germline V gives CDR1 SGHAT, CDR2 FQNNGV. CDR3 amino acids: CASSLGRNNEQFF. The CDR3 DNA is TGTGCCAGCAGCTTAGGCAGAAACAATGAGCAGTTCTTC. The full variable domain, its missing parts supplied by reference TRBV11-2 and TRBJ2-1, is EAGVAQSPRYKIIEKRQSVAFWCNPISGHATLYWYQQILGQGPKLLIQFQNNGVVDDSQLPKDRFSAERLKGVDSTLKIQPAKLEDSAVYLCASSLGRNNEQFFGPGTRLTVL.

This clonotype has ten or more counts. With the library built for alpha chains, this beta chain is off target and its frequency is not meaningful. The V gene is TRBV6-1, the J gene TRBJ1-2, with 9 bases that match TRBD1. Germline V gives CDR1 MNHNS, CDR2 SASEGT. V trimming: 6 bases; J trimming: 4 bases; junction bases outside the gene matches: 3. The CDR3 loop spans 13 amino acids. The CDR3 sequence is CASRTGGGYGYTF. In DNA form, the CDR3 reads TGTGCCAGCAGGACAGGGGGAGGCTATGGCTACACCTTC.

This clonotype occurred many times. This beta chain represents an off-target read in a library built for alpha chains; its size is of limited meaning. The CDR3 DNA reads as TGTGCCAGCAAGGGAGCGGGAGGGGTAAACATTCAGTACTTC. Protein sequence: CASKGAGGVNIQYF. The chain recombines TRBV6-1 with TRBJ2-4, with 10 bases aligning to TRBD2. The CDR3 loop spans 14 amino acids. Germline-derived CDR1 and CDR2 are MNHNS and SASEGT. The J segment lost 6 bases and the V segment lost 7 bases, leaving 6 bases of the junction unmatched.

In this sample, this clonotype turned up many times. The library was prepared for alpha chains; this beta chain is a stray read, so its frequency means little. The CDR3 DNA reads as TGTGCCAGCCGGGCTTTCGGCACTGAAGCTTTCTTT. It encodes CASRAFGTEAFF. The chain couples TRBV2 to TRBJ1-1, with D hard to call. V shed 8 bases and J shed 4 bases, with 11 bases lying between them. The CDR3 is 12 amino acids. The germline CDR1 and CDR2 sequences are SNHLY and FYNNEI.

This clonotype was counted many times. Within a library made for alpha chains, this beta chain is off target, and its count is uninformative. The rearrangement links TRBV28 to TRBJ2-1; D unresolved. Germline-derived CDR1 and CDR2 are MDHEN and SYDVKM. The CDR3 is 12 residues long. V gave up 6 bases and J gave up 4 bases, with 7 bases separating them. The CDR3 region has the DNA TGTGCCAGCAGCGACCTATACAATGAGCAGTTCTTC. Translating it yields CASSDLYNEQFF.

The table lists this clonotype with many counts. Within a library made for alpha chains, this beta chain is off target, and its count is uninformative. V gene TRBV20-1 combines with J gene TRBJ2-3; either TRBD1 or TRBD2 may fit D (6 bases each). V lost 3 bases, J lost 8 bases, and 18 bases lay in between. CDR3 size: 14 residues. Germline CDR1 is DFQATT and CDR2 is SNEGSKA (reference sequence). The CDR3 nucleotides are TGCAGTGCTAGGGAGGGGGGCCCCCGCTCTACGCAGTATTTT. Translation gives CSAREGGPRSTQYF.

There are many counts of this clonotype. The library was built for alpha chains, so this beta chain is an off-target read and its size means little. The chain is built from TRBV7-3 and TRBJ1-1; unclear D gene. Trimming left V 6 bases short and J 1 base short, with 9 bases between. The CDR3 sequence is 13 residues long. Germline V gene data show CDR1 as SGHTA and CDR2 as FQGTGA. CDR3: CASSEAGNTEAFF. The CDR3 DNA reads as TGTGCCAGCAGTGAGGCGGGGAACACTGAAGCTTTCTTT.

This clonotype was picked up many times. A library prepared for alpha chains yielded this beta chain as an off-target read; its size is of little meaning. This rearrangement joins TRBV3-1 to TRBJ2-7, with 14 bases that match TRBD2. The CDR3 consists of 15 residues. Germline V gives CDR1 LGHDT, CDR2 YNNKEL (reference sequence). After removal of 0 bases from V and 11 bases from J, the junction contained 6 bases not matched to a gene. CDR3 sequence reads: CASSQDGTSGRPEYF. Here the CDR3 DNA reads TGTGCCAGCAGCCAAGATGGGACTAGCGGGAGACCGGAGTACTTC.

By share, this clonotype ranks as medium-sized. The size of this beta chain means little, since it is a stray read in a library made for alpha chains. V is TRBV5-4 and J is TRBJ2-2; TRBD1 agrees at 9 bases. CDR1 is SGHNT and CDR2 is YYREEE in the germline V gene (reference sequence). CDR3 size: 14 residues. With V trimmed by 4 bases and J by 7 bases, 5 bases remained unmatched. The chain's CDR3 is CASSAGQGNGELFF. CDR3 bases: TGTGCCAGCAGCGCTGGACAGGGGAACGGGGAGCTGTTTTTT.

This clonotype was seen repeatedly, ten times or more. This beta chain is an off-target read within a library intended for alpha chains, so its frequency means little. CDR3 residues: CSATKSGGTNIQYF. The CDR3 region has the DNA TGCAGTGCTACCAAGTCAGGGGGAACAAACATTCAGTACTTC. J is TRBJ2-4 and V is TRBV20-1; 7 bases agree with TRBD1. Germline CDR1 DFQATT, CDR2 SNEGSKA (reference sequence). V lost 4 bases and J lost 6; bases outside the gene matches: 9. The CDR3 loop spans 14 amino acids.

Only a few counts were recorded for this clonotype. For a library built for alpha chains, this beta chain is a stray read; little rests on its size. The rearrangement links TRBV28 to TRBJ2-3; the D gene is possibly TRBD1 (6 bases). Germline CDR1 MDHEN, CDR2 SYDVKM. V lost 2 bases to trimming and J lost 6 bases, with 21 bases between them. The CDR3 is made up of 17 amino acids. Here the CDR3 reads CASSLLQGFDSLDTQYF. CDR3 sequence (DNA): TGTGCCAGCAGTTTACTCCAGGGGTTTGATTCGTTGGATACGCAGTATTTT.

On this clonotype itself: In a library made to pick up alpha chains, this beta chain is a stray read with a size that means little. This sequence joins TRBV7-9 and TRBJ2-2; D is unresolved. From germline, CDR1 is SEHNR and CDR2 FQNEAQ (reference sequence). The CDR3 has 13 amino acids. The ends were cut back, 4 bases at V and 1 base at J, with 4 bases in the middle. The DNA of the CDR3 is TGTGCCAGCAGCTGGGGGAACACCGGGGAGCTGTTTTTT. Its protein is CASSWGNTGELFF.

This clonotype is deemed medium-sized (0.01 to 0.1%). This beta chain lies outside the target of a library built for alpha chains; its clone size means little. The chain has TRBV5-1 and TRBJ2-7, with 7 positions matching TRBD1. The CDR3 has 13 residues. V was clipped by 3 bases and J by 5 bases; unmatched bases: 5. Germline V lookup: CDR1 SGHRS, CDR2 YFSETQ. The CDR3: CASSSTGLDEQYF. CDR3 sequence (DNA): TGCGCCAGCAGCTCGACAGGGTTAGACGAGCAGTACTTC.

This clonotype was recorded many times. This beta chain is an off-target read within a library intended for alpha chains, so its frequency means little. The gene calls are TRBV27 and TRBJ2-1; 12 bases match TRBD2. The CDR3 loop spans 14 amino acids. Germline V gene data show CDR1 as MNHEY and CDR2 as SMNVEV (reference sequence). The ends lost 2 bases at V and 15 bases at J; junction bases unmatched: 8. The CDR3 loop is CASSLRLAGGPPFF. CDR3 sequence (DNA): TGTGCCAGCAGTTTAAGGCTAGCGGGAGGGCCGCCGTTCTTC.

This clonotype appeared many times. Within a library made for alpha chains, this beta chain is off target, and its count is uninformative. The chain is built from TRBV4-1 and TRBJ2-1; possible D gene TRBD2, 6 bases. Per germline, CDR1 MGHRA and CDR2 YSYEKL. Deletions cut 0 bases from V and 3 bases from J, with 18 bases between. The length of the CDR3 is 18 residues. CDR3 sequence: CASSQDRGTGELYNEQFF. The CDR3 region has the DNA TGCGCCAGCAGCCAAGATAGGGGAACGGGAGAACTCTACAATGAGCAGTTCTTC.

Worth noting for this clonotype: This beta chain slipped into a library made for alpha chains as a stray read, so its size is not meaningful. The chain has TRBV20-1 and TRBJ2-3; D ambiguous. This CDR3 has 13 amino acids. CDR1 and CDR2 (germline): DFQATT, SNEGSKA (reference sequence). CDR3 region: CSAPLPGTDTQYF. The CDR3 coding sequence is TGCAGCGCCCCTTTGCCGGGCACAGATACGCAGTATTTT.

This clonotype was recorded many times. This beta chain lies outside the target of a library built for alpha chains; its clone size means little. V usage is TRBV10-2 and J usage is TRBJ2-1, with D maybe TRBD2 (5 bases). The CDR3 consists of 15 residues. Trimming stripped 0 bases from V and 8 bases from J, with 14 bases between. Per the germline V gene, CDR1 is WSHSY and CDR2 is SAAADI. The CDR3 reads CASSESGVGLHEQFF. The CDR3 nucleotides are TGCGCCAGCAGTGAGTCGGGAGTCGGACTTCATGAGCAGTTCTTC.

With respect to this clonotype: This may come from a read error, since a much larger clone is one base off. Since it is a stray read in a library aimed at alpha chains, this beta chain has a size that is not meaningful. The genes are TRBV7-9 and TRBJ2-2; D is possibly TRBD2 (5 bases). The germline CDR1 and CDR2 sequences are SEHNR and FQNEAQ (reference sequence). The CDR3 is 13 residues long. The CDR3 reads CDRSGSNTGELFF. The CDR3 DNA is TGTGACAGATCGGGGTCGAACACCGGGGAGCTGTTTTTT.

There are many counts of this clonotype. This beta chain slipped into a library made for alpha chains as a stray read, so its size is not meaningful. The V and J genes are TRBV2 and TRBJ1-3; D gene ambiguous. The V gene's germline CDR1 is SNHLY and CDR2 FYNNEI. CDR3 size: 13 residues. V was shortened by 6 bases and J by 6 bases, with 12 bases between the two germline ends. The CDR3 is CASSPGRQNTIYF. The CDR3 DNA sequence: TGTGCCAGCAGCCCGGGCCGACAAAACACCATATATTTT.

This clonotype was counted ten times or more. This beta chain is a stray read from a library made for alpha chains; its abundance is not meaningful. V gene TRBV6-1 combines with J gene TRBJ2-7, with unresolved D. The CDR3 totals 14 residues. Germline V CDR1 and CDR2: MNHNS, SASEGT. Trimming removed 5 bases at V and 2 bases at J, with 13 bases between. CDR3 sequence (DNA): TGTGCCAGCAGTTTTGGGGAAGGCCCCTACGAGCAGTACTTC. Protein product: CASSFGEGPYEQYF.

This clonotype was picked up a small number of times. The library was built for alpha chains, so this beta chain is an off-target read and its size means little. The V gene is TRBV24-1, the J gene TRBJ2-1; 8 bases fit TRBD1. CDR3 length: 19 residues. CDR1 and CDR2 (germline): KGHDR, SFDVKD. V shed 5 bases and J 5 bases; nucleotides not matched to a gene: 19. The DNA of the CDR3 is TGTGCCACCAGTGGGACTGGACAGGGTGATAAGGGGATAGACAATGAGCAGTTCTTC. This encodes CATSGTGQGDKGIDNEQFF.

Points on this clonotype: This beta chain is an unintended read in a library built for alpha chains; its size means little. The chain is built from TRBV20-1 and TRBJ2-3; 13 bases align to TRBD2. The CDR3 has 16 residues. The germline V gene encodes CDR1 DFQATT and CDR2 SNEGSKA (reference sequence). The J segment lost 0 bases and the V segment lost 5 bases, leaving 5 bases of the junction unmatched. The CDR3: CSARGLAGVSTDTQYF. DNA of the CDR3: TGCAGTGCTCGCGGACTAGCGGGAGTTAGCACAGATACGCAGTATTTT.

This clonotype was counted ten times or more. This beta chain lies outside the target of a library built for alpha chains; its clone size means little. This rearrangement joins TRBV11-1 to TRBJ2-7; unclear D gene. The CDR3 has 15 amino acids. CDR1 and CDR2 from the germline V gene are SGHAT and FQDESV (reference sequence). The V gene lost 0 bases and the J gene lost 0 bases, with 9 bases spanning the gap. The CDR3 spells CASSLAGRNSYEQYF. The CDR3, as DNA: TGTGCCAGCAGCTTAGCCGGTCGGAACTCCTACGAGCAGTACTTC.